This T cell receptor (beta chain) was profiled in a study of blood T cell repertoires in COVID-19. Study-wide background: The United States, Italy and Spain provided the acute and convalescent COVID-19 samples.

The CDR3 sequence is 15 residues long. Germline V gene data show CDR1 as SNHLY and CDR2 as FYNNEI. Germline trimming cut 6 bases from V and 6 bases from J; bases unmatched to any gene: 8. In the original analysis: The assay estimated nucleated cells by amplifying reference gene primers. Profiled with immunoSEQ multiplex PCR; TCRdb holds only in-frame clones, not every one. V and J calls and clone size are those listed in that table; D and trimming were worked out from the DNA. The data hold around 100,000 clones, with about 90% observed a single time. Input material: peripheral blood. The chain carries TRBV2 and TRBJ1-5; TRBD1 matches 10 bases. The sequence derives from a man between 45 and 60 years old with acute or convalescent COVID-19. The CDR3 spells CASRPTGGESQPQHF. CDR3 nucleotide sequence: TGTGCCAGCAGGCCGACAGGGGGCGAATCTCAGCCCCAGCATTTT.